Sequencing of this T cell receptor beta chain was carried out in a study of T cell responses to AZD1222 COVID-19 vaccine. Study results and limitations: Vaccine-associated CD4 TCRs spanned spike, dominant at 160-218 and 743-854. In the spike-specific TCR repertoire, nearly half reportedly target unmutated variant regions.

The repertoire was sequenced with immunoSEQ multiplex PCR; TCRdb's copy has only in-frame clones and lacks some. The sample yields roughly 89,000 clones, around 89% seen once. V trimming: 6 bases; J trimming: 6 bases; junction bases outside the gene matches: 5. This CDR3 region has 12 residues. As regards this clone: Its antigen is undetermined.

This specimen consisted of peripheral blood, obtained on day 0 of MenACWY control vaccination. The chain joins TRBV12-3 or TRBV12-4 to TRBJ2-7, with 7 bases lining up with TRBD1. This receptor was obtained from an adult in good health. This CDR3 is CASRPQGTEQYF. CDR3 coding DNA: TGTGCCAGCAGGCCACAGGGGACCGAGCAGTACTTC.